This is a list of T cell receptor beta chains from one sample in a study of shared clonotypes between healthy human individuals. This table comes from immunoSEQ multiplex PCR, and its TCRdb copy is limited to in-frame clones, with some not included. The sample carries some 450,000 clones, approximately 80% recorded once. Sequenced material: PBMCs. The receptors were gathered from a woman aged 40 to 50 in good health. Some clones in this sample may be carry-over from other donors' samples. Both conserved end residues are part of each CDR3. D genes are given only for firm matches. Clone size, where shown, is once, few, many, or a class for clones that have expanded.

abundance,j_gene,v_gene,d_gene,CDR3nt,CDR3aa
-,TRBJ2-3,TRBV5-4,TRBD2,TGTGCCAGCAGCTTGGAGGCGGGAGGGAGTGCAGATACGCAGTATTTT,CASSLEAGGSADTQYF
once,TRBJ2-5,TRBV14,-,TGTGCCAGCAGCCTGGGTCTACAAGAGACCCAGTACTTC,CASSLGLQETQYF
-,TRBJ2-5,TRBV5-1,-,TGCGCCAGCAAGACAACCACCACCGTAGCGGAGACCCAGTACTTC,CASKTTTTVAETQYF
-,TRBJ2-7,TRBV2,-,TGTGCCAGCAGCACTAGTTTTGCCGAGCAGTACTTC,CASSTSFAEQYF
few,TRBJ1-5,TRBV7-2,-,TGTGCCAGCAGCTTAGATAGCAATCAGCCCCAGCATTTT,CASSLDSNQPQHF
-,TRBJ2-3,TRBV2,-,TGTGCCAGCAGTGACGGGATTGCGGATACGCAGTATTTT,CASSDGIADTQYF
-,TRBJ1-2,TRBV6-5,-,TGTGCCAGCAGCGACCCCTATGGCTACACCTTC,CASSDPYGYTF
-,TRBJ2-1,TRBV6-1,-,TGTGCCAGCAGTCCCAGGGAGAGTGAGCAGTTCTTC,CASSPRESEQFF
-,TRBJ2-1,TRBV10-2,-,TGCGCCAGCAGTGCCGTCTACAATGAGCAGTTCTTC,CASSAVYNEQFF
few,TRBJ1-2,TRBV9,-,TGTGCCAGCACCCTGGGGCAGGCTTCTTATGGCTACACCTTC,CASTLGQASYGYTF
-,TRBJ1-3,TRBV11-2,-,TGTGCCAGCAGCTTAGGAGGGGTCTCTGGAAACACCATATATTTT,CASSLGGVSGNTIYF
-,TRBJ2-7,TRBV28,TRBD1,TGTGCCAGCAGTTTGACAGGGGATACCTACGAGCAGTACTTC,CASSLTGDTYEQYF
-,TRBJ1-4,TRBV4-1,TRBD1,TGCGCCAGCAGCCAAGCAGACAGGGGCGTGTACGAAAAACTGTTTTTT,CASSQADRGVYEKLFF
-,TRBJ2-7,TRBV7-2,-,TGTGCCAGCAGCTTAGCAGGGAGCGGCAGGGCCCTCTACGAGCAGTACTTC,CASSLAGSGRALYEQYF
-,TRBJ2-1,TRBV7-9,-,TGTGCCAGCAGCACCCAAAGCGGAAGGGGGGCTGAGCAGTTCTTC,CASSTQSGRGAEQFF
-,TRBJ2-1,TRBV5-1,TRBD2,TGCGCCAGCAGCTATGCGGCGGGAGGGCCTCAGGATGAGCAGTTCTTC,CASSYAAGGPQDEQFF
-,TRBJ2-2,TRBV23-1,TRBD1,TGCGCCAGCAGTCAATCAAGACAGGGTTTTTTCCCCCCAAACACCGGGGAGCTGTTTTTT,CASSQSRQGFFPPNTGELFF
-,TRBJ2-7,TRBV30,-,TGTGCCTGGAGTGTACTCCGGACAGAGCAGTACTTC,CAWSVLRTEQYF
-,TRBJ2-1,TRBV19,-,TGTGCCAGTAGTACTGGGCTTATCTCCTACAATGAGCAGTTCTTC,CASSTGLISYNEQFF
-,TRBJ2-7,TRBV29-1,-,TGCAGCGTTGACGGGCCTGCCTACGAGCAGTACTTC,CSVDGPAYEQYF
-,TRBJ2-2,TRBV4-1,TRBD1,TGCGCCAGCAGCCAAGGGACAGGGGGGACCGGGGAGCTGTTTTTT,CASSQGTGGTGELFF
-,TRBJ1-1,TRBV5-4,-,TGTGCCAGCAGCGGCTGGAGTAAAGCCGTAACTGAAGCTTTCTTT,CASSGWSKAVTEAFF
-,TRBJ2-3,TRBV5-1,TRBD2,TGCGCCAGCAGCTTGAGCGGGAGTGGCTCAGATACGCAGTATTTT,CASSLSGSGSDTQYF
-,TRBJ2-5,TRBV28,TRBD2,TGTGCCAGCAGACCCGGCGGGGGGGCAGGAGAGACCCAGTACTTC,CASRPGGGAGETQYF
-,TRBJ2-3,TRBV7-7,TRBD2,TGTGCTAGCAGCCCAGCGGGGGTCACAGATACGCAGTATTTT,CASSPAGVTDTQYF
-,TRBJ1-2,TRBV7-8,-,TGTGCCAGCAGCTTAGTCGGGGAGGGCTACACCTTC,CASSLVGEGYTF